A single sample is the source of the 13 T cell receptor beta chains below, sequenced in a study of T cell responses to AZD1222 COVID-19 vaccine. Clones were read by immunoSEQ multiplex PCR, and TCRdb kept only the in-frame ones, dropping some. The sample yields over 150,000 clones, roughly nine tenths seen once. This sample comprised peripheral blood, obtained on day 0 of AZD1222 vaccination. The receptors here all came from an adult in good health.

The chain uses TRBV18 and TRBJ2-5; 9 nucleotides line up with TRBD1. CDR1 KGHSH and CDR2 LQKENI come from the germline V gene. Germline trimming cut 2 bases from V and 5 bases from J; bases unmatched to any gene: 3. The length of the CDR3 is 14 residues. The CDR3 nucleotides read TGTGCCAGCTCACCAACAGGGGGCGCCGAGACCCAGTACTTC. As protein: CASSPTGGAETQYF.

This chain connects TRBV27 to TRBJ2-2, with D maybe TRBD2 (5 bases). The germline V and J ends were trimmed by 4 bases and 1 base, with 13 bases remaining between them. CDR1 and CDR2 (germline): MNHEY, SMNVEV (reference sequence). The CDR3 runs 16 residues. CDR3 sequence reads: CASSSGMTLNTGELFF. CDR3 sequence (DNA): TGTGCCAGCAGTTCCGGGATGACACTGAACACCGGGGAGCTGTTTTTT.

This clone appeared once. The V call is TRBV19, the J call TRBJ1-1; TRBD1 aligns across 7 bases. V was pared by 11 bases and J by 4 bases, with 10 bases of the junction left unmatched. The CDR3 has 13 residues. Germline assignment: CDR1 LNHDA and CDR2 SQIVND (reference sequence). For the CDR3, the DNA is TGTGCCGCGACAGGGACTGGGAGCACTGAAGCTTTCTTT. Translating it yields CAATGTGSTEAFF.

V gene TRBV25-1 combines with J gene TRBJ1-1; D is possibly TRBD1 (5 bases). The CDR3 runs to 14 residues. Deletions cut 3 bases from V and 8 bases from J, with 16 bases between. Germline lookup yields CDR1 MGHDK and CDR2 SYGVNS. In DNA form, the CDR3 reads TGTGCCAGCAGTGATGCAGGGAGAGTGGTCGAAGCTTTCTTT. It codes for CASSDAGRVVEAFF.

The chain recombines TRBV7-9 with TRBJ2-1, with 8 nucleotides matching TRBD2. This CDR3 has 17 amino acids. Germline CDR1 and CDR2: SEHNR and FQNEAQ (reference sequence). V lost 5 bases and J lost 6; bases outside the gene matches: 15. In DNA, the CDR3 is TGTGCCAGCAGCCGATCGACCGGGACTAGTCGGGTCAATGAGCAGTTCTTC. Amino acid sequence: CASSRSTGTSRVNEQFF.

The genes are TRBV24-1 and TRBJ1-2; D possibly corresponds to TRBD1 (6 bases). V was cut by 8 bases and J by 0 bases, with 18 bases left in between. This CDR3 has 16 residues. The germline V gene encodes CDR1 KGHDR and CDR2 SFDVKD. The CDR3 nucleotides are TGTGCCACCATGGGGGGCTCTGGGACAACTAACTATGGCTACACCTTC. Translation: CATMGGSGTTNYGYTF.

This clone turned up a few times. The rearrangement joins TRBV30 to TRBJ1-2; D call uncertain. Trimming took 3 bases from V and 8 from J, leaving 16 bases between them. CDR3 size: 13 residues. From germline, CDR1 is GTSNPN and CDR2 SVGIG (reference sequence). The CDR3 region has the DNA TGTGCCTGGAGCCCCCACTCCACAGACGGCTACACCTTC. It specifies CAWSPHSTDGYTF.

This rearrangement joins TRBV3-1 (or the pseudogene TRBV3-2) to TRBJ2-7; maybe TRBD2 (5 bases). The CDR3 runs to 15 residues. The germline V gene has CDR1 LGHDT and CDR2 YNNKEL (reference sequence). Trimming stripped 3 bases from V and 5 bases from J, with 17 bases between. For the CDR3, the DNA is TGTGCCAGCAGCCAGCCCCGGGAATTCGGTCACGAGCAGTACTTC. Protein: CASSQPREFGHEQYF.

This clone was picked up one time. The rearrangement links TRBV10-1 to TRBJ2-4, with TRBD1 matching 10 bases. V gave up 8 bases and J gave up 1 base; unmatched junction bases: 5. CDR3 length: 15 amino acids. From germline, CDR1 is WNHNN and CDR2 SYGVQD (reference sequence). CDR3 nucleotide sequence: TGCGCCAGCGAGTGGACAGGGGGGGCCAAAAACATTCAGTACTTC. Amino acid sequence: CASEWTGGAKNIQYF.

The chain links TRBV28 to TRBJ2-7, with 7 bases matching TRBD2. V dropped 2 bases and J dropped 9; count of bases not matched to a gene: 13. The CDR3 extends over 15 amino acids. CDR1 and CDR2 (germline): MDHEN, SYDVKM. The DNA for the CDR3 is TGTGCCAGCAGTTTAGGGTTAGGCGGGGGACTCCGGCAGTACTTC. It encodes CASSLGLGGGLRQYF.

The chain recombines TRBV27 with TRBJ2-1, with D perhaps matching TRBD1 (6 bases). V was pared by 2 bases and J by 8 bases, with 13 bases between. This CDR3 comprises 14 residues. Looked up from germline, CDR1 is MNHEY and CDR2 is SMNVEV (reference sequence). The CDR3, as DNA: TGTGCCAGCAGTTTAACCCAGGGGCTCGATGAGCAGTTCTTC. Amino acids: CASSLTQGLDEQFF.

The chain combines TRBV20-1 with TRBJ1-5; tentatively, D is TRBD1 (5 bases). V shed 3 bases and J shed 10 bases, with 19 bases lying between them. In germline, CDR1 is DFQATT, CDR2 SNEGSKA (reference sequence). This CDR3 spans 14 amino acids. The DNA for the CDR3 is TGCAGTGCTAGTATTCCCGGGGCCGCCGGTCCCCAGCATTTT. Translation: CSASIPGAAGPQHF.

The CDR3 protein is CASSLGGRGISDTIYF. The CDR3 coding sequence is TGTGCCAGCAGCTTAGGCGGCAGGGGGATATCAGACACCATATATTTT. The V and J genes are TRBV7-9 and TRBJ1-3, with 7 bases identical to TRBD1. CDR1 is SEHNR and CDR2 is FQNEAQ in the germline V gene (reference sequence). After removal of 1 base from V and 8 bases from J, the junction contained 11 bases not matched to a gene. CDR3 length: 16 amino acids.